The 12 T cell receptor beta chains given below trace back to one sample, sequenced in a study of shared clonotypes between healthy human individuals. The protocol was immunoSEQ multiplex PCR, while the TCRdb copy is restricted to in-frame clones and leaves out a portion. This sample has 600,000 to 700,000 clones, with more than 70% found just once. Sequences were obtained from memory CD4+ T cells sorted from blood. Described subset: CD45RA-negative fraction. The receptors here all came from a woman in her 30s in good health.

V and J are TRBV28 and TRBJ1-2; D unclear. Germline V gene data show CDR1 as MDHEN and CDR2 as SYDVKM. V shed 5 bases and J shed 0 bases, with 10 bases lying between them. CDR3 length: 14 residues. The CDR3: CASSNPMTNYGYTF. The CDR3 nucleotides are TGTGCCAGCAGTAACCCCATGACTAACTATGGCTACACCTTC.

This clone came up a few times. The CDR3 nucleotides are TGTGCCAGCAGCTTAGCAAGGACAGGGGGATTCAATGAGCAGTTCTTC. Translated, it gives CASSLARTGGFNEQFF. The chain uses TRBV7-8 and TRBJ2-1, with 10 positions matching TRBD1. Germline V CDR1 and CDR2: SGHVS, FQNEAQ. The CDR3 has 16 residues. The V segment lost 0 bases and the J segment 6 bases; nucleotides outside the gene matches: 5. The full variable domain, completed using reference TRBV7-8 and TRBJ2-1, is GAGVSQSPRYKVAKRGQDVALRCDPISGHVSLFWYQQALGQGPEFLTYFQNEAQLDKSGLPSDRFFAERPEGSVSTLKIQRTQQEDSAVYLCASSLARTGGFNEQFFGPGTRLTVL.

This chain links TRBV27 with TRBJ2-1, with 10 bases aligning to TRBD2. V lost 3 bases, J lost 8 bases, and 13 bases stayed unmatched. The CDR3 loop spans 17 amino acids. CDR1 and CDR2 (germline): MNHEY, SMNVEV (reference sequence). As DNA, the CDR3 is TGTGCCAGCAGTTTTTGGCTAGCGGGAGAGGCTCGGTATGAGCAGTTCTTC. Translating gives CASSFWLAGEARYEQFF.

This clone was observed a single time. The rearrangement links TRBV5-1 to TRBJ1-3, with D uncertain. Germline V lookup: CDR1 SGHRS, CDR2 YFSETQ. The CDR3 is 16 amino acids. Trimming pared 5 bases from V and 4 bases from J, leaving 19 bases between. CDR3: CASSSFTGRGGNTIYF. In DNA form, the CDR3 reads TGCGCCAGCAGTTCCTTCACCGGACGCGGAGGAAACACCATATATTTT.

J is TRBJ2-7 and V is TRBV27; 7 bases align to TRBD1. Germline trimming cut 3 bases from V and 3 bases from J; bases unmatched to any gene: 17. Germline V gives CDR1 MNHEY, CDR2 SMNVEV (reference sequence). This CDR3 region has 18 residues. The CDR3 DNA reads as TGTGCCAGCAGTTTCGATCCCCCCCGGGACAGAAGAAACTACGAGCAGTACTTC. Its protein is CASSFDPPRDRRNYEQYF.

This rearrangement joins TRBV5-1 to TRBJ2-1; 8 nucleotides match TRBD2. The CDR3 consists of 14 residues. The germline gives CDR1 SGHRS, CDR2 YFSETQ. V shed 2 bases, J shed 9 bases, and the junction held 7 bases outside the gene matches. Here the CDR3 reads CASSFSGGPTEQFF. The CDR3 bases are TGCGCCAGCAGCTTTTCGGGAGGGCCTACTGAGCAGTTCTTC.

This clone was detected once. This chain connects TRBV5-1 to TRBJ2-1, with D perhaps assigned TRBD1 or TRBD2 (5 bases each). The germline gives CDR1 SGHRS, CDR2 YFSETQ. Trimming cost V 0 bases and J 6 bases, with 13 bases left between them. This CDR3 has 15 residues. The CDR3 DNA reads as TGCGCCAGCAGCTTGGTCTTCGGGGCAGCCAATGAGCAGTTCTTC. Translation gives CASSLVFGAANEQFF.

V usage is TRBV21-1 and J usage is TRBJ2-7; the table calls TRBD1, which could not be checked here. TRBV21-1 is a pseudogene. The CDR3 is 15 residues long. This CDR3 reads CASSKELGATYEQYF. In DNA, the CDR3 is TGTGCCAGCAGCAAAGAACTGGGGGCCACCTACGAGCAGTACTTC.

The V gene is TRBV28, the J gene TRBJ1-1; the D is unclear. This CDR3 spans 11 amino acids. Between the trimmed V and J ends, which lost 5 bases and 11 bases, there was a span of 12 bases. Germline lookup yields CDR1 MDHEN and CDR2 SYDVKM. The CDR3 here is CASSLGGGAFF. The DNA for the CDR3 is TGTGCCAGCAGTCTGGGTGGCGGCGCTTTCTTT.

The chain uses TRBV7-8 and TRBJ2-1, with a tentative D call TRBD2 (5 bases). The CDR3 has 16 amino acids. V was pared by 5 bases and J by 0 bases, with 14 bases between. Per the germline V gene, CDR1 is SGHVS and CDR2 is FQNEAQ. CDR3 DNA: TGTGCCAGCAGCGCCCCGGACTTGAGCTCCTACAATGAGCAGTTCTTC. Protein sequence: CASSAPDLSSYNEQFF.

J is TRBJ1-4 and V is TRBV18; TRBD1 is a possible D gene (5 bases). CDR1 and CDR2 from the germline V gene are KGHSH and LQKENI. Trimming took 2 bases from V and 0 from J, leaving 10 bases between them. CDR3 length: 16 residues. The CDR3 reads CASSPRKGATNEKLFF. CDR3 coding DNA: TGTGCCAGCTCACCAAGAAAAGGGGCAACTAATGAAAAACTGTTTTTT.

This chain uses TRBV7-9 with TRBJ2-1; the match to TRBD2 covers 8 bases. The V gene end was trimmed by 6 bases and the J gene end by 9 bases; junction bases not matched to a gene: 4. CDR3 size: 12 residues. From germline, CDR1 is SEHNR and CDR2 FQNEAQ (reference sequence). CDR3 in DNA: TGTGCCAGCAGGTACACTAGCGGTGAGCAGTTCTTC. Its protein is CASRYTSGEQFF.